The clone carrying this T cell receptor beta chain was recorded once. Its specificity is unknown. CDR1 SEHNR and CDR2 FQNEAQ come from the germline V gene (reference sequence). The CDR3 contains 16 residues. Trimming took 5 bases from V and 3 from J; bases not matched to a gene: 12. TCRdb's table, derived via immunoSEQ multiplex PCR, lists solely in-frame clones and lacks some. The table records 90,000 to 120,000 clones, roughly 89% of them present only once. The entry originates in a study of T cell responses to AZD1222 COVID-19 vaccine. Broader study findings: CD4 TCRs associated with vaccination spanned spike, dominating at 160-218 and 743-854.

The chain combines TRBV7-9 with TRBJ2-7, with 8 bases fitting TRBD1. The sequence was obtained from an adult in good health. The source was peripheral blood, collected on day 0 of AZD1222 vaccination. CDR3 in amino acids: CASSPRGADRGYEQYF. The CDR3 region has the DNA TGTGCCAGCAGCCCTAGAGGCGCAGACAGGGGCTACGAGCAGTACTTC.